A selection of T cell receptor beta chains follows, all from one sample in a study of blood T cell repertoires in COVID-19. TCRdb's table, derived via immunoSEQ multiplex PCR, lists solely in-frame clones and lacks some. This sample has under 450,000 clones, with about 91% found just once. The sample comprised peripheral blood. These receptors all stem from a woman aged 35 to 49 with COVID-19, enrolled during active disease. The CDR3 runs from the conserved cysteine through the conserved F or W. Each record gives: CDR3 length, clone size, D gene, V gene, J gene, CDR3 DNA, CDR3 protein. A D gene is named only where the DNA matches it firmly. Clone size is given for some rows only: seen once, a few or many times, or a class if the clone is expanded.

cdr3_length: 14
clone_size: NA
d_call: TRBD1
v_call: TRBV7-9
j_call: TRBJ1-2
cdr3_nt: TGTGCCAGCAGCGTGGGACAGCGAAACTATGGCTACACCTTC
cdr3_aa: CASSVGQRNYGYTF

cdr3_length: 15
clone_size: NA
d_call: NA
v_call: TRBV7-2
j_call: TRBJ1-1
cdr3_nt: TGTGCCAGCAGCCAGAACAGGGTGGCGAACACTGAAGCTTTCTTT
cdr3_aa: CASSQNRVANTEAFF

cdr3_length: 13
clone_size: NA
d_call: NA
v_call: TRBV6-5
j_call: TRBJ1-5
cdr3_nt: TGTGCCAGCCGGACAGTCCCCAATCAGCCCCAGCATTTT
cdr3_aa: CASRTVPNQPQHF

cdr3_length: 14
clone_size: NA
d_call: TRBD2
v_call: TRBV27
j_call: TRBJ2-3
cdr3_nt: TGTGCCAGTAGGAGGACTAGCGGGTCGGATACGCAGTATTTT
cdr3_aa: CASRRTSGSDTQYF

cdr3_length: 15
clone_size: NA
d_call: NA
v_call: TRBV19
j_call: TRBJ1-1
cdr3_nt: TGTGCCAGTAGTATAAGCAGGGCACGATCGTCTGAAGCTTTCTTT
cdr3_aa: CASSISRARSSEAFF

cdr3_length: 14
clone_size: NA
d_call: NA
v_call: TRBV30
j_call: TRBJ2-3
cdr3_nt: TGTGCCTGGAGTGTTGGTTCAGTCACTAGGACGCAGTATTTT
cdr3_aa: CAWSVGSVTRTQYF

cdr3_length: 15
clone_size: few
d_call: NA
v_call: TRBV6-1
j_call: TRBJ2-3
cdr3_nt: TGTGCCAGCAGTGAAGGTAGTTATAGCACAGATACGCAGTATTTT
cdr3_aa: CASSEGSYSTDTQYF

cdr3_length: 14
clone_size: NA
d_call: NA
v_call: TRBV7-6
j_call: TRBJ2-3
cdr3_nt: TGTGCCAGCAGCTTAGATCAGGGAACAGATACGCAGTATTTT
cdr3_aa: CASSLDQGTDTQYF

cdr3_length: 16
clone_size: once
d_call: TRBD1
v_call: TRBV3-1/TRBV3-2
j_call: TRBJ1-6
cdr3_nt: TGTGCCAGCAGCCAAGAAGGGGGCCGTTTACATTCACCCCTCCACTTT
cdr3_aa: CASSQEGGRLHSPLHF

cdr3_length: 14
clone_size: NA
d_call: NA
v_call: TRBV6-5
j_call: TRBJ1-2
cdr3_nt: TGTGCCAGCAGGACGTTAGAAGACTACTATGGCTACACCTTC
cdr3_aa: CASRTLEDYYGYTF

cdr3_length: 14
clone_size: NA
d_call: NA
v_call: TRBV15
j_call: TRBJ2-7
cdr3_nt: TGTGCCACCAGCAGAAGAGACAGCTCCTACGAGCAGTACTTC
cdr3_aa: CATSRRDSSYEQYF

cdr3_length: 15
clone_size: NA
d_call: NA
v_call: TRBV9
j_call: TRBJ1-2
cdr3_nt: TGTGCCAGCAGCCTCGAACCCGGGAGTAACTATGGCTACACCTTC
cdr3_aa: CASSLEPGSNYGYTF

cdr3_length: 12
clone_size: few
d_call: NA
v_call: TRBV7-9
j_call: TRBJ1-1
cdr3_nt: TGTGCCAGCAGCTTATTTCAAACGGGGGCTTTCTTT
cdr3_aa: CASSLFQTGAFF

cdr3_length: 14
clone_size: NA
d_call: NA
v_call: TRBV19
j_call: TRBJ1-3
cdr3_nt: TGTGCCAGTACCAACCCGACGGGTGGAAACACCATATATTTT
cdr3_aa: CASTNPTGGNTIYF

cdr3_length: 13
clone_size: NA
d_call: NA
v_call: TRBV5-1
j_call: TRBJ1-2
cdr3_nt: TGCGCCAGCAGATCGGGAGACGCCGATGGCTACACCTTC
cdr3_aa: CASRSGDADGYTF

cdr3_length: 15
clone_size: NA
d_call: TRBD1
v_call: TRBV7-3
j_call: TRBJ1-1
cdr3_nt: TGTGCCAGCAGCTCAAGACAGGGGGCACGAACTGAAGCTTTCTTT
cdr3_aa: CASSSRQGARTEAFF

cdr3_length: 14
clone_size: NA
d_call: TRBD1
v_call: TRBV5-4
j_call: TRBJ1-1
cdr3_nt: TGTGCCAGCAGCTCGCCGGGACAGTTCACTGAAGCTTTCTTT
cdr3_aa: CASSSPGQFTEAFF

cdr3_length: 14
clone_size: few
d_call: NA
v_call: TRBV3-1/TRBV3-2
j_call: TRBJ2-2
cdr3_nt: TGTGCCAGCAGCCCGGGACATTCAACCGGGGAGCTGTTTTTT
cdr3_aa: CASSPGHSTGELFF

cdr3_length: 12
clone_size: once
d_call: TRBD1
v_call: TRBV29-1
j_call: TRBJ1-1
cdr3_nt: TGCAGCGTTGCGGACAGGGCCACTGAAGCTTTCTTT
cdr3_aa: CSVADRATEAFF

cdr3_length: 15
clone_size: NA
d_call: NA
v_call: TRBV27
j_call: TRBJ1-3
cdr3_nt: TGTGCCAGCAGTCAGGACAGCCTCTCTGGAAACACCATATATTTT
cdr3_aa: CASSQDSLSGNTIYF

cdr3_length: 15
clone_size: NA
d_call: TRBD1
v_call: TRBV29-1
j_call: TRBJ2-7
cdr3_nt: TGCAGCGTTGATCAGGAGCCGGGACAGGGTGACGAGCAGTACTTC
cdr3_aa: CSVDQEPGQGDEQYF

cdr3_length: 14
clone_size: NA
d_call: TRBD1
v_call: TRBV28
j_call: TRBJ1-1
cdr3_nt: TGTGCCAGCAGTTCCACACAGGGGAGGACTGAAGCTTTCTTT
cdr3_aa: CASSSTQGRTEAFF

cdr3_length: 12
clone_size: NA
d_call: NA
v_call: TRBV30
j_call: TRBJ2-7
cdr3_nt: TGTGCCTGGAGTAACAGTTTCTACGAGCAGTACTTC
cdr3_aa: CAWSNSFYEQYF

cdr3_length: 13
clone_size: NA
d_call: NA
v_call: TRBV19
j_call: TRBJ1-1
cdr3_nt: TGTGCCAGTAGTAGAGATATGAACACTGAAGCTTTCTTT
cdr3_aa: CASSRDMNTEAFF

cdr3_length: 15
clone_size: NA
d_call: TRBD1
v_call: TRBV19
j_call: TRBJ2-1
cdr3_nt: TGTGCCAGTAGTATAATGGGGACAGGGGGAAATGAGCAGTTCTTC
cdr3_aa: CASSIMGTGGNEQFF

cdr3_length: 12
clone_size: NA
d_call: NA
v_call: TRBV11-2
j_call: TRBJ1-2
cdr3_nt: TGTGCCAGCAGCTTAGGGCAGTATGGCTACACCTTC
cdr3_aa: CASSLGQYGYTF

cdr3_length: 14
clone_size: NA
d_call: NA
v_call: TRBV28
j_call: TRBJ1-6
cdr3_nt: TGTGCCAGCAGTGGACCGGACAAAAATTCACCCCTCCACTTT
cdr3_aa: CASSGPDKNSPLHF

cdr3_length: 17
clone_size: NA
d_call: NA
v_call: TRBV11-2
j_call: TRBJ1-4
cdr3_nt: TGTGCCAGCAGCTTAGAACAGGCTATTGCAACTAATGAAAAACTGTTTTTT
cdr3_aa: CASSLEQAIATNEKLFF

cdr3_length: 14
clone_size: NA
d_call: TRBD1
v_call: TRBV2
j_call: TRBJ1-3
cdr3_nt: TGTGCCAGCAGTCCCAGGACAGGGTTAGACACCATATATTTT
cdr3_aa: CASSPRTGLDTIYF

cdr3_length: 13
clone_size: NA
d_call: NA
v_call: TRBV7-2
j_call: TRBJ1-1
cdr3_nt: TGTGCCATATCGACAGGCCTTAACACTGAAGCTTTCTTT
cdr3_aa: CAISTGLNTEAFF

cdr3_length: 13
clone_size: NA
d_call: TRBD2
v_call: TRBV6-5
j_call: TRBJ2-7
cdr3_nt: TGTGCCAGCAGTACCGGGACTAGCAACGAGCAGTACTTC
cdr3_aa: CASSTGTSNEQYF

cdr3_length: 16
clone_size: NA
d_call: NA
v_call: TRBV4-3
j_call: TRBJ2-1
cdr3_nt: TGCGCCAGCAGCCAAGTAAGACAGACCCAACGGAGTGAGCAGTTCTTC
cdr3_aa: CASSQVRQTQRSEQFF

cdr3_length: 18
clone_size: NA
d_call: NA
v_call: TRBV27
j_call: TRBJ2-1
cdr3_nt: TGTGCCAGCAGTTTATATGGGGTTAGCGGCCCCTCCTACAATGAGCAGTTCTTC
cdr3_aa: CASSLYGVSGPSYNEQFF

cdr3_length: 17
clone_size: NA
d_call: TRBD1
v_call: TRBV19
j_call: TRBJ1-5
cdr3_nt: TGTGCCAGTAGTATAGACAGGGGGCAATTTAGCAATCAGCCCCAGCATTTT
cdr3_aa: CASSIDRGQFSNQPQHF

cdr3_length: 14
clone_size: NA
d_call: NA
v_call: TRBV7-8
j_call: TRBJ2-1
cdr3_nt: TGTGCCTCAAGCTTAGGACACCTTCACAATGAGCAGTTCTTC
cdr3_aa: CASSLGHLHNEQFF

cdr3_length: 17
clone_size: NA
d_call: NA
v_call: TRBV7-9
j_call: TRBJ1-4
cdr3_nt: TGTGCCAGCAGCTTAGCGGCAGGGGTTGCAACTAATGAAAAACTGTTTTTT
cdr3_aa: CASSLAAGVATNEKLFF